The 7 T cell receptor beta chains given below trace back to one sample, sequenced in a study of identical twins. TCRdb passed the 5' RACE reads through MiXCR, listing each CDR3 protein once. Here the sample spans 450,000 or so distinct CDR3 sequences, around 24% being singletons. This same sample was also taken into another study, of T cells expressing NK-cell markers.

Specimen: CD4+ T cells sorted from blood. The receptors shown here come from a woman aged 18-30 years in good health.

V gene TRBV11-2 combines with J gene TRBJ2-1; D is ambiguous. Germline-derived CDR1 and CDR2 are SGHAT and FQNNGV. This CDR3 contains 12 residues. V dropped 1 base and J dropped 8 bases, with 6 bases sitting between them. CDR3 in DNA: TGTGCCAGCAGCTTAGTATGGTATGAGCAGTTCTTC. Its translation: CASSLVWYEQFF.

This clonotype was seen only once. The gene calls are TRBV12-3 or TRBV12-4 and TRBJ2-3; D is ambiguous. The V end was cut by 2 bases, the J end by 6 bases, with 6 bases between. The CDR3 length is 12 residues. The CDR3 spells CASSLHRDTQYF. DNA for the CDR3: TGTGCCAGCAGTTTACACCGGGATACGCAGTATTTT.

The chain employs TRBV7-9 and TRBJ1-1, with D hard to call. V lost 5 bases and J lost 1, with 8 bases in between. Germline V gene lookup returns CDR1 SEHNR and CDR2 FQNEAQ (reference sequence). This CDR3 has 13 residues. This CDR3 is CASSPTSNTEAFF. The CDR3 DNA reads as TGTGCCAGCAGCCCCACGTCGAACACTGAAGCTTTCTTT.

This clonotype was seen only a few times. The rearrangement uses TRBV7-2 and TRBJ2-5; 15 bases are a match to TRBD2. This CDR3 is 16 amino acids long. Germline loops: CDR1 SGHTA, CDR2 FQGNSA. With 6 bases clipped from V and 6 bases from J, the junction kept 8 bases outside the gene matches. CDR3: CASRLRTSGGVQTQYF. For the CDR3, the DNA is TGTGCCAGCAGACTAAGGACTAGCGGGGGGGTTCAGACCCAGTACTTC.

As DNA, the CDR3 is TGTGCCAGCAGCTCCCGAACTTTCAGTAGCGGGAGCTCCTACAATGAGCAGTTCTTC. Translation: CASSSRTFSSGSSYNEQFF. The V call is TRBV7-6, the J call TRBJ2-1; 9 positions agree with TRBD2. The CDR3 is 19 amino acids. With V trimmed by 4 bases and J by 0 bases, 13 bases remained unmatched. Looked up from germline, CDR1 is SGHVS and CDR2 is FNYEAQ.

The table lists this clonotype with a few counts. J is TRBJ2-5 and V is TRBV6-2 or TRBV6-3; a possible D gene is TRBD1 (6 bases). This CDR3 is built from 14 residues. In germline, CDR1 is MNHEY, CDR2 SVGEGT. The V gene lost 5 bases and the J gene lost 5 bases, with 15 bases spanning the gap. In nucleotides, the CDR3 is TGTGCCAGCAGTGGCAACAGGGAGTTGGAGACCCAGTACTTC. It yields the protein CASSGNRELETQYF.

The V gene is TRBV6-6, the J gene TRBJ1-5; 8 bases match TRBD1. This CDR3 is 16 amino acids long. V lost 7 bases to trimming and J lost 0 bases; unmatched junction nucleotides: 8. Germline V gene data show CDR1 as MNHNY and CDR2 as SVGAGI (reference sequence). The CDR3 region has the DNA TGTGCCAGCAACAACGGACAGGGTTATAGCAATCAGCCCCAGCATTTT. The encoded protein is CASNNGQGYSNQPQHF.